This T cell receptor beta chain was profiled in a study of Graves' ophthalmopathy and Graves' hyperthyroidism. Overall study context: At the time of initial diagnosis and before any treatment, peripheral blood was collected. Overall study results and limits: From stable hyperthyroidism, ophthalmopathy was separated by a 13-signature model with about 88% sensitivity and approximately 84% specificity. Appearing in blood as well were most expanded thyroid clonotypes above 0.001 frequency.

In the case of this clonotype: The antigen is unknown.

The authors amplified TCR beta CDR3 regions, and they did so from RNA transcripts for repertoire sequencing. HTBI primers served in a first-round RT-PCR, which a second-round multiplex PCR followed. TCRdb reprocessed the multiplex PCR reads with MiXCR, giving one entry per CDR3 protein. In the table there are over 650,000 distinct CDR3 sequences, about two fifths of which are singletons. Germline assignment: CDR1 SQVTM and CDR2 ANQGSEA. The CDR3 spans 13 residues. Between the trimmed V and J ends, which lost 4 bases and 3 bases, there was a span of 12 bases. The material sequenced was peripheral blood. The clonotype comes from an adult man with Graves' ophthalmopathy. The rearrangement links TRBV29-1 to TRBJ1-1; D call uncertain. The CDR3 DNA reads as TGCAGCGTTGGTGGGCAGGCTGACACTGAAGCTTTCTTT. Protein: CSVGGQADTEAFF.